Listed below are T cell receptor beta chains from one sample, sequenced in a study of PD-1 blockade in classical Hodgkin lymphoma. The assay was immunoSEQ multiplex PCR, and TCRdb's table has in-frame clones only and misses some. The sample consists of 50,000 or so clones, 90% of them appearing once. The sequencing used peripheral blood mononuclear cells (PBMCs), collected before the fourth cycle of nivolumab. The receptor set was obtained from a human donor with classical Hodgkin lymphoma. Each CDR3 is given with its conserved first and last residue. The order of the fields is J gene, V gene, clone size, D gene, CDR3 DNA, CDR3 protein. D genes are given only for firm matches. Not all rows give a size; the values are once, few, many and, for expanded clones, a class.

TRBJ2-1 TRBV7-9 . . TGTGCCAGCAGCTTAGGGCCAGGTTTAAGCTCCTACAATGAGCAGTTCTTC CASSLGPGLSSYNEQFF
TRBJ2-1 TRBV7-9 . TRBD2 TGTGCCAGCAGCTTAAGGGAGGCGGTAGCGGGAGGGGGTAATGAGCAGTTCTTC CASSLREAVAGGGNEQFF
TRBJ2-1 TRBV7-3 . TRBD1 TGTGCCAGCAGCCAGGACAGGGTCGGACATGAGCAGTTCTTC CASSQDRVGHEQFF
TRBJ2-1 TRBV19 . . TGTGCCAGTAGTATCCGGCCTCTGACTGGGGGTTTCCATGAGCAGTTCTTC CASSIRPLTGGFHEQFF
TRBJ2-5 TRBV5-1 . TRBD1 TGCGCCAGCAGCTCAGCGGCTATGACAGGGAAGAAGACCCAGTACTTC CASSSAAMTGKKTQYF
TRBJ2-1 TRBV6-6 . . TGTGCCAGCAGTTCTTTCACGGGGGATTACAATGAGCAGTTCTTC CASSSFTGDYNEQFF
TRBJ2-7 TRBV11-3 once TRBD2 TGTGCCAGCAGCTTAGAGACACTAGCGGGAGATTGGTCCTACGAGCAGTACTTC CASSLETLAGDWSYEQYF
TRBJ2-3 TRBV30 . TRBD1 TGTGCCTGGTCCCCAGGGGGCGCAGGGCTCACGCAGTATTTT CAWSPGGAGLTQYF
TRBJ1-1 TRBV2 . . TGTGCCAGCAGGGGTGGCACTGAAGCTTTCTTT CASRGGTEAFF
TRBJ2-5 TRBV7-2 . TRBD1 TGTGCCAGCAGCTTAGACCTCCCGACAGGGGGCAGGACCCAGTACTTC CASSLDLPTGGRTQYF
TRBJ2-1 TRBV2 . TRBD2 TGTGCCAGCACCAAAGCGGGAGCGGCCCATGAGCAGTTCTTC CASTKAGAAHEQFF
TRBJ2-2 TRBV2 . . TGTGCCAGCAGCCCCGACAGGTTGCCCGGGGAGCTGTTTTTT CASSPDRLPGELFF
TRBJ2-2 TRBV2 . . TGTGCCAGCAGCTACGGGAGAGCGGACACCGGGGAGCTGTTTTTT CASSYGRADTGELFF
TRBJ1-1 TRBV5-1 once TRBD1 TGCGCCAGCAGCTTCTACCGGGACAGCACTGAAGCTTTCTTT CASSFYRDSTEAFF
TRBJ1-2 TRBV5-1 . TRBD1 TGCGCCAGCAGCTTGGGACAGGGGGCTTTTGATGGCTACACCTTC CASSLGQGAFDGYTF
TRBJ2-3 TRBV13 . . TGTGCCAGCAGCTTAGTTGCCTTCACAGATACGCAGTATTTT CASSLVAFTDTQYF
TRBJ2-2 TRBV9 . TRBD1 TGTGCCAGCAGCGGGGACAGTCACACCGGGGAGCTGTTTTTT CASSGDSHTGELFF
TRBJ2-1 TRBV5-1 few TRBD2 TGCGCCAGCAGCTTGGCCGGGTTAGCGGGAGGGCCGTACAATGAGCAGTTCTTC CASSLAGLAGGPYNEQFF
TRBJ2-7 TRBV25-1 . . TGTGCCAGCAGTGCGGACCCAAACATATACGAGCAGTACTTC CASSADPNIYEQYF
TRBJ2-3 TRBV9 . TRBD2 TGTGCCAGCAGCCTAGCGGGATATACAGATACGCAGTATTTT CASSLAGYTDTQYF
TRBJ2-7 TRBV7-8 . TRBD2 TGTGCCAGCAGCTTACCCACGGGGGGGAGGGGTATAGCCTACGAGCAGTACTTC CASSLPTGGRGIAYEQYF
TRBJ2-1 TRBV19 . . TGTGCCAGTAGTATCTGGGGACTTACTAGTTACAATGAGCAGTTCTTC CASSIWGLTSYNEQFF
TRBJ1-2 TRBV28 . . TGTGCCAGCAGTGCCCCTCAAGGCTACACCTTC CASSAPQGYTF
TRBJ2-1 TRBV9 few . TGTGCCAGCAGCGTAGGGCAACGGGAGCAGTTCTTC CASSVGQREQFF
TRBJ1-6 TRBV19 once . TGTGCCAGTAGTATCGTGACTCCTCGGAATTCACCCCTCCACTTT CASSIVTPRNSPLHF
TRBJ2-2 TRBV2 . TRBD2 TGTGCCAGCAGTCTACTTAGCGGGAGGGGCACCGGGGAGCTGTTTTTT CASSLLSGRGTGELFF
TRBJ1-2 TRBV6-6 . TRBD1 TGTGCCAGCAGTTCGGACAGGGGGCATGGCTACACCTTC CASSSDRGHGYTF
TRBJ1-5 TRBV21-1 . . TGTGCCAGCAGCAAAGCGCTGGTCTCGGGAAATAGCAATCAGCCCCAGCATTTT CASSKALVSGNSNQPQHF
TRBJ2-7 TRBV19 . TRBD1 TGTGCCAGTAGTGTTCGACAGGGGGTGAGCGAGCAGTACTTC CASSVRQGVSEQYF
TRBJ1-1 TRBV27 . . TGTGCCAGCAGTTTACTACCATACCGGTCGAACACTGAAGCTTTCTTT CASSLLPYRSNTEAFF